Sequencing of this T cell receptor (beta chain) was carried out in a study of blood T cell repertoires in COVID-19 (dated by TCRdb to 2020 to 2021). General notes on the study: Collaborator samples came from the United States, Italy and Spain and covered acute and convalescent phases of COVID-19. Where available, HLA class I and class II types were obtained from metadata supplied by the sample provider rather than from assay-based typing. Samples came from the ongoing ImmuneRACE study (first 160 participants) plus 1,254 subjects from 6 global collaborators. The repertoires were released in a freely available public database intended as a resource for research on the immune response to SARS-CoV-2. The sample metadata nearly always contained a de-identified subject ID, COVID-19 status, age in years and sex. The dataset comprised deeply sampled blood TCRbeta repertoires from subjects exposed to, actively infected with, or recovered from COVID-19. The prospective study material was composed of cDNA or gDNA derived from T cells, B-cell-depleted T cells, or PBMCs. The paper as a whole reports these results and caveats: Clinical and demographic metadata were provided uncurated, with the amount varying by source and participant.

V is reduced by 6 bases and J by 1 base, leaving a spacing of 7 bases between them. In the germline V gene, CDR1 corresponds to MNHEY and CDR2 to SVGAGI. The CDR3 starts with the cysteine, ends with the phenylalanine, and has 13 residues. Only CDR3 DNA remains: 39 bases, in frame from the first base. One collaborating source in Seattle enrolled patients during active infection and followed them longitudinally through the course of disease. Each collaborating institution followed its own protocols to collect whole blood in K2EDTA tubes. For TCRbeta analysis, collaborators shipped samples in one of three forms: frozen whole blood, isolated PBMCs, or DNA extracted from either of those sample types. As regards this clone: Its binding antigen is unknown. No qualities accompany the bases; no much larger clone lies one base away. The same CDR3 arises from other DNA sequences in this sample as well.

TCRbeta CDR3 regions were amplified from genomic DNA by means of the immunoSEQ Assay, a bias-controlled multiplex PCR. As for the original processing: The number of nucleated cells in each sample was estimated by amplification of reference gene primers within the assay. To quantify the absolute abundance of each unique TCRbeta CDR3 rearrangement, sequence reads were collapsed and filtered. Productive Simpson clonality was computed per sample as the square root of Simpson's diversity index over productive rearrangements. Entries here come from immuneACCESS through TCRdb and include only in-frame sequences with V and J called. Some clones fail to appear in such tables; in the studies checked, an unresolved V gene covers under half of the shortfall, and the cause of the remainder is unknown. D and trimming come from the DNA, and the V and J calls and clone size come from that table. The sample data list about 480,000 clones, and roughly nine tenths of these were observed just once. 7.5% to 9.5% of the sample is in the top ten clones.

The specimen was peripheral blood. The chain joins TRBV6-5 to TRBJ1-3, and the D gene may be TRBD1, 5 bases matching. This receptor was taken from a woman aged 45-65 years with COVID-19, enrolled during active disease. The CDR3 reads as follows: CASRTVSGNTIYF. In nucleotide form, the sequence is TGTGCCAGCAGGACAGTTTCTGGAAACACCATATATTTT.